This entry lists 20 T cell receptor beta chains sequenced from one sample in a study of cytomegalovirus exposure and HLA in healthy donors. Vbeta (60) and Jbeta (13) primers were used in the PCR. Clones were sequenced by immunoSEQ multiplex PCR, and TCRdb holds only the in-frame ones, with some missing. The profile shows around 85,000 clones, approximately 80% of them singletons. What was sequenced was PBMCs. The receptors were gathered from a woman in her forties or fifties in good health and CMV-seropositive.

This clone was detected a few times. CDR3 sequence: CASSLPPYRVGHEQYV. CDR3 DNA: TGTGCCAGCAGCCTACCCCCCTACAGGGTCGGCCACGAGCAGTACGTC. V and J are TRBV27 and TRBJ2-7; maybe TRBD1 (6 bases). Germline V CDR1 and CDR2: MNHEY, SMNVEV (reference sequence). Deletions cut 6 bases from V and 5 bases from J, with 23 bases between. The CDR3 is 16 amino acids.

The chain employs TRBV13 and TRBJ2-1; the D is unclear. The V end was cut by 0 bases, the J end by 9 bases, with 9 bases between. The CDR3 runs 13 residues. Germline V lookup: CDR1 PRHDT, CDR2 FYEKMQ (reference sequence). The CDR3 DNA reads TGTGCCAGCAGCTTAGGGACTGCCCGTGAGCAGTTCTTC. It translates to CASSLGTAREQFF.

Note on this clone: Germline is not matched at one junction end, which may reflect a read error. The rearrangement links TRBV4-2 to TRBJ1-2; 9 nucleotides line up with TRBD1. Per germline, CDR1 LGHNA and CDR2 YNFKEQ. This CDR3 is 14 amino acids long. CDR3 nucleotides: TGTGCCAGTAGCCAGATACAGGGGGCTCAAGGCTACGCCTTC. It yields the protein CASSQIQGAQGYAF.

The rearrangement links TRBV10-2 to TRBJ2-3; perhaps TRBD2 as D (5 bases). The CDR3 is 15 residues long. Trimming removed 8 bases from V and 0 bases from J, with 15 bases in between. Germline CDR1 is WSHSY and CDR2 is SAAADI. This chain's CDR3 is CASRKRVESTDTQYF. For the CDR3, the DNA is TGCGCCAGCCGGAAGAGGGTCGAGAGCACAGATACGCAGTATTTT.

The chain couples TRBV7-9 to TRBJ1-6; weak D call: TRBD1 (6 bases). Looked up from germline, CDR1 is SEHNR and CDR2 is FQNEAQ (reference sequence). Trimming pared 4 bases from V and 6 bases from J, leaving 16 bases between. This CDR3 has 16 residues. This chain's CDR3 is CASSSEGGAFNSPLHF. In DNA, the CDR3 is TGTGCCAGCAGCTCGGAGGGGGGGGCTTTTAATTCACCCCTCCACTTT.

V usage is TRBV5-5 and J usage is TRBJ1-4, with 7 positions matching TRBD1. CDR3 length equals 13 residues. J lost 7 bases, V lost 5 bases, and 5 bases had no gene match. Looked up from germline, CDR1 is SGHKS and CDR2 is YYEKEE (reference sequence). DNA for the CDR3: TGTGCCAGCAGTCTTCGACAGGGTGAAAAACTGTTTTTT. Translating it yields CASSLRQGEKLFF.

Comments on this clone: The junction shows a germline mismatch at one end, possibly a read error. This chain connects TRBV6-1 to TRBJ1-1; D might be TRBD1 (5 bases). This CDR3 has 11 amino acids. The V gene's germline CDR1 is MNHNS and CDR2 SASEGT. The CDR3 DNA follows: TGTGCCAGCAGTGAAGCGGCAGCGGGGGTCTTT. Residues: CASSEAAAGVF.

V gene TRBV7-3 combines with J gene TRBJ1-4; D may be TRBD1 (6 bases). Trimming left V 5 bases short and J 5 bases short, with 15 bases between. The germline CDR1 and CDR2 sequences are SGHTA and FQGTGA. The CDR3 has 15 amino acids. DNA of the CDR3: TGTGCCAGCAGCGCCCGCAGGACAGTCAATGAAAAACTGTTTTTT. Encoded protein: CASSARRTVNEKLFF.

The chain is built from TRBV6-1 and TRBJ1-5; perhaps TRBD1 as D (6 bases). Germline CDR1 MNHNS, CDR2 SASEGT. The CDR3 loop spans 14 amino acids. V lost 2 bases and J 3 bases, leaving 8 bases between the germline ends. CDR3 amino acids: CASSERTANQPQHF. Here the CDR3 DNA reads TGTGCCAGCAGTGAAAGGACAGCCAATCAGCCCCAGCATTTT.

The rearrangement links TRBV12-1 to TRBJ1-4. TRBV12-1 is reported as a pseudogene. The CDR3 covers 14 residues. The CDR3 sequence is CASSLLGTNEKLFF. In DNA form, the CDR3 reads TGTGCCAGCAGCCTCCTAGGAACTAATGAAAAACTGTTTTTT.

V gene TRBV7-8 combines with J gene TRBJ1-6; D gene unclear. V was cut by 5 bases and J by 10 bases, with 18 bases left in between. The CDR3 runs 15 residues. Germline V gene data show CDR1 as SGHVS and CDR2 as FQNEAQ. The CDR3: CASSAGAGSGSPLHF. CDR3 sequence (DNA): TGTGCCAGCAGCGCCGGAGCTGGGTCGGGATCACCCCTCCACTTT.

The chain joins TRBV30 to TRBJ1-2, with 8 bases that match TRBD1. Germline lookup yields CDR1 GTSNPN and CDR2 SVGIG (reference sequence). V trimming: 1 base; J trimming: 4 bases; junction bases outside the gene matches: 5. CDR3 size: 14 residues. CDR3 sequence reads: CAWSADREGYGYTF. In nucleotides, the CDR3 is TGTGCCTGGAGTGCGGACAGGGAGGGCTATGGCTACACCTTC.

V and J are TRBV6-5 and TRBJ2-3; TRBD2 aligns across 10 bases. The J segment lost 4 bases and the V segment lost 7 bases, leaving 2 bases of the junction unmatched. This CDR3 comprises 13 residues. Germline CDR1 MNHEY, CDR2 SVGAGI. DNA for the CDR3: TGTGCCAGCAACCTAGCGGGGGCAGATACGCAGTATTTT. Encoded protein: CASNLAGADTQYF.

This rearrangement joins TRBV5-1 to TRBJ2-5; D remains unclear. V was shortened by 2 bases and J by 1 base, with 6 bases between the two germline ends. Germline loops: CDR1 SGHRS, CDR2 YFSETQ. The length of the CDR3 is 13 residues. The CDR3 region is CASSFHSQETQYF. DNA of the CDR3: TGCGCCAGCAGCTTCCACAGCCAAGAGACCCAGTACTTC.

The sample holds a few counts of this clone. The chain recombines TRBV15 with TRBJ1-2; D call uncertain. Germline CDR1 is LNHNV and CDR2 is YYDKDF (reference sequence). The CDR3 sequence is 15 residues long. Between the trimmed V and J ends, which lost 0 bases and 6 bases, there was a span of 14 bases. The CDR3 is CATSRDSGGLDGYTF. CDR3 DNA: TGTGCCACCAGCAGAGACTCGGGAGGGTTGGATGGCTACACCTTC.

This clone was picked up a small number of times. The rearrangement uses TRBV5-1 and TRBJ1-3; tentative D call: TRBD1 (6 bases). V was clipped by 3 bases and J by 2 bases, with 9 bases between them. The germline V gene encodes CDR1 SGHRS and CDR2 YFSETQ. The CDR3 is 14 residues long. The CDR3 loop is CASSSTGTGNTIYF. The DNA of the CDR3 is TGCGCCAGCAGCTCAACAGGGACTGGAAACACCATATATTTT.

This clone appeared a single time. J is TRBJ2-1 and V is TRBV5-4; TRBD2 agrees at 10 bases. The J segment lost 4 bases and the V segment lost 4 bases, leaving 8 bases of the junction unmatched. This CDR3 has 16 residues. From germline, CDR1 is SGHNT and CDR2 YYREEE (reference sequence). CDR3 sequence (DNA): TGTGCCAGCAGCGCCAGCGGGGGGGCGGGGTACAATGAGCAGTTCTTC. This codes for CASSASGGAGYNEQFF.

The chain couples TRBV6-1 to TRBJ1-5; D is ambiguous. Trimming removed 2 bases at V and 7 bases at J, with 15 bases between. CDR3 size: 15 residues. The germline CDR1 and CDR2 sequences are MNHNS and SASEGT. The CDR3 nucleotides are TGTGCCAGCAGTGAAATGCGGGCCGTCAGCCAGCCCCAGCATTTT. Its translation: CASSEMRAVSQPQHF.

The chain couples TRBV19 to TRBJ2-3, with D possibly being TRBD1 (5 bases). Germline V gene lookup returns CDR1 LNHDA and CDR2 SQIVND (reference sequence). The CDR3 length is 14 residues. Trimming cost V 11 bases and J 2 bases, with 17 bases left between them. In DNA form, the CDR3 reads TGTGCCGTCGTGGACACAGAATACACAGATACGCAGTATTTT. Its protein product is CAVVDTEYTDTQYF.

This chain uses TRBV4-2 with TRBJ1-2, with 7 nucleotides matching TRBD1. J gave up 4 bases and V 0 bases, and 5 bases lay outside the gene matches. Germline CDR1 and CDR2: LGHNA and YNFKEQ. The CDR3 extends over 15 amino acids. The CDR3 DNA reads TGTGCCAGCAGCCAAGAGGAGACAGGGACCTATGGCTACACCTTC. Its protein is CASSQEETGTYGYTF.